This TCR beta chain was sequenced in a study of beta chain features in type 1 diabetes. Germline CDR1 is SQVTM and CDR2 is ANQGSEA. V lost 4 bases and J 2 bases, leaving 9 bases between the germline ends. The CDR3 loop spans 12 amino acids. TCRB transcripts that were expressed got sequenced, as all of the isolated RNA had been reverse transcribed. Sequencing was performed with immunoSEQ multiplex PCR; in TCRdb, only in-frame clones are kept and a portion is missing. The sample carries hundreds of thousands of clones, 11% to 15% recorded once. Remarks on this clone: Its target is unknown.

Points from the study as a whole: Patients with Type 1 diabetes showed moderately but significantly shorter TCRB CDR3s in all four CD4+ subsets.

A single heparinised blood sample, averaging roughly 110 mL, was obtained per donor. The receptor was isolated from a man younger than 35 with type 1 diabetes. Sequencing was done on a sample of naive CD4+ T cells from blood. The rearrangement links TRBV29-1 to TRBJ2-7; D remains unclear. The CDR3 reads CSVVGRTYEQYF. CDR3 nucleotide sequence: TGCAGCGTTGTGGGCCGTACCTACGAGCAGTACTTC.